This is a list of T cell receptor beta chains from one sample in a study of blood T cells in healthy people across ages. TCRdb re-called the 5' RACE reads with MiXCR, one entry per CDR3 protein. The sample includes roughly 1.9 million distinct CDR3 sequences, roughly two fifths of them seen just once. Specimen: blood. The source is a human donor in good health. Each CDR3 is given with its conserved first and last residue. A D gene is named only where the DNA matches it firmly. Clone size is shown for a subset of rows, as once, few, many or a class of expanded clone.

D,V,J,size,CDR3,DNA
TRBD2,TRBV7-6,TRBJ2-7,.,CASSLVQSGASSEQYF,TGTGCCAGCAGCTTAGTACAGAGCGGGGCGTCTTCCGAGCAGTACTTC
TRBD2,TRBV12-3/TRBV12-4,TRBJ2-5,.,CASTLLMASGGEETQYF,TGTGCCAGCACCTTACTCATGGCCAGCGGGGGGGAAGAGACCCAGTACTTC
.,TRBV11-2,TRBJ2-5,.,CASSFRVRALNQETQYF,TGTGCCAGCAGCTTCAGGGTCAGGGCGTTGAACCAAGAGACCCAGTACTTC
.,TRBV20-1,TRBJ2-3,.,CSARLMVTVGTQYF,TGCAGTGCCAGGCTGATGGTAACCGTCGGTACGCAGTATTTT
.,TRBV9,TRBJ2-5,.,CASSVSLQETQYF,TGTGCCAGCAGCGTAAGCCTTCAAGAGACCCAGTACTTC
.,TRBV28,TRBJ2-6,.,CASSLNSGASVLTF,TGTGCCAGCAGTTTGAATTCTGGGGCCAGCGTCCTGACTTTC
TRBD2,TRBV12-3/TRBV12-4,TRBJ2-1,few,CASSYPGLAANEQFF,TGTGCCAGCAGTTACCCGGGACTAGCGGCCAATGAGCAGTTCTTC
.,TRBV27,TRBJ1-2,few,CASSGIGGYGYTF,TGTGCCAGCAGTGGGATAGGTGGCTATGGCTACACCTTC
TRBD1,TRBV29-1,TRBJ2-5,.,CSVETGDKETQYF,TGCAGCGTTGAAACAGGGGACAAAGAGACCCAGTACTTC
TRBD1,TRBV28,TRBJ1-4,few,CASSSPGQGSDEKLFF,TGTGCCAGCAGTTCCCCGGGACAGGGATCCGATGAAAAACTGTTTTTT
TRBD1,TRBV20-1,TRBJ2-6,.,CSAYQGVDVLTF,TGCAGTGCTTATCAGGGGGTAGACGTCCTGACTTTC
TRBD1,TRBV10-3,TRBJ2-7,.,CAGGTGDQYEQYF,TGTGCCGGCGGGACAGGGGATCAATACGAGCAGTACTTC
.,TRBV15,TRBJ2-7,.,CATSVGQPYEQYF,TGTGCCACCAGCGTTGGACAGCCCTACGAGCAGTACTTC
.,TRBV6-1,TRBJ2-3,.,CASSEFGGTVGTDTQYF,TGTGCCAGCAGTGAATTCGGGGGCACGGTCGGCACAGATACGCAGTATTTT
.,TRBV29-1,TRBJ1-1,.,CSVDPGLLTEAFF,TGCAGCGTTGACCCGGGGCTACTCACTGAAGCTTTCTTT
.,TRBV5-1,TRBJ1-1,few,CASSAGTRNTEAFF,TGCGCCAGCAGCGCCGGGACAAGGAACACTGAAGCTTTCTTT
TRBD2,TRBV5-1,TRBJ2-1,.,CASSSVLAGGPEQFF,TGCGCCAGCAGCTCGGTTTTAGCGGGGGGCCCGGAGCAGTTCTTC
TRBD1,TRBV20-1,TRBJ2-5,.,CSASGTGDRETQYF,TGCAGTGCTAGCGGGACAGGGGATAGAGAGACCCAGTACTTC
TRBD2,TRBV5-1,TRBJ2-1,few,CASSLAGTSGGAYNEQFF,TGCGCCAGCAGCTTGGCGGGTACTAGCGGGGGAGCATACAATGAGCAGTTCTTC
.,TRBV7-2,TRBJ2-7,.,CASSLATTRDEQYF,TGTGCCAGCAGCTTAGCGACTACTCGGGACGAGCAGTACTTC
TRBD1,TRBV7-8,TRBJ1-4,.,CASSLSGTGVGEKLFF,TGTGCCAGCAGCTTATCGGGGACAGGGGTTGGGGAAAAACTGTTTTTT
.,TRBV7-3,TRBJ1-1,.,CASSLNRNLGTEAFF,TGTGCCAGCAGCTTAAATCGCAACCTGGGAACTGAAGCTTTCTTT
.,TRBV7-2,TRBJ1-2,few,CASSVLPGRSINYGYTF,TGTGCCAGCAGCGTGTTGCCGGGTCGCTCGATAAACTATGGCTACACCTTC
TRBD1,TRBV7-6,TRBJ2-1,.,CASSFDRVDEQFF,TGTGCCAGCAGCTTCGACAGGGTCGATGAGCAGTTCTTC
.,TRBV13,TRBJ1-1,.,CANSLGGLTEAFF,TGTGCCAACAGCTTAGGTGGTTTAACTGAAGCTTTCTTT
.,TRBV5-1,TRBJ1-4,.,CASSLEDGEKLFF,TGCGCCAGCAGCCTCGAGGATGGAGAAAAACTGTTTTTT
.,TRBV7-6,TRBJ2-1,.,CASSLAETGAYNEQFF,TGTGCCAGCAGCTTAGCAGAGACGGGGGCCTACAATGAGCAGTTCTTC
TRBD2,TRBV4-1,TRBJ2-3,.,CASSPPLAGGPSDTQYF,TGCGCCAGCAGCCCACCATTAGCGGGGGGGCCATCAGATACGCAGTATTTT
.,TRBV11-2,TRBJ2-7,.,CASSLDLDASTYEQYF,TGTGCCAGCAGCTTAGATCTGGACGCCTCCACCTACGAGCAGTACTTC
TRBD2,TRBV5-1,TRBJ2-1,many,CASSSGRAADNEQFF,TGCGCCAGCAGCTCCGGGAGGGCTGCGGACAATGAGCAGTTCTTC
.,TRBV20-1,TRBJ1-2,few,CSASSGREFRRGYTF,TGCAGTGCCAGTTCAGGGAGGGAGTTTCGGAGGGGCTACACCTTC
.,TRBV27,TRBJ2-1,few,CASSSGANYNEQFF,TGTGCCAGCAGTTCAGGGGCCAACTACAATGAGCAGTTCTTC
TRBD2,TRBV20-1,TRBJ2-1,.,CSARIAGGPYNEQFF,TGCAGTGCTAGGATAGCGGGGGGGCCCTACAATGAGCAGTTCTTC
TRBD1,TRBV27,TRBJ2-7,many,CASSLRDSTYEQYF,TGTGCCAGCAGTTTAAGGGACAGTACCTACGAGCAGTACTTC
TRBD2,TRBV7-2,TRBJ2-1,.,CASSPTSGGTYYNEQFF,TGTGCCAGCAGCCCCACAAGCGGGGGTACTTATTACAATGAGCAGTTCTTC
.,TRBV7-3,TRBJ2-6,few,CASSMQGGSGANVLTF,TGTGCCAGCAGCATGCAAGGGGGCTCTGGGGCCAACGTCCTGACTTTC
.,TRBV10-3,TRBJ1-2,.,CAISEGARANYGHTF,TGTGCCATCTCTGAAGGGGCAAGAGCTAACTATGGCCACACCTTC
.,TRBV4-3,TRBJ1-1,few,CASSQIKNTEAFF,TGCGCCAGCAGCCAAATCAAAAACACTGAAGCTTTCTTT
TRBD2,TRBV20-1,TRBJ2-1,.,CSASGSGGAAHSYNEQFF,TGCAGTGCTAGTGGAAGCGGGGGGGCCGCCCACTCCTACAATGAGCAGTTCTTC
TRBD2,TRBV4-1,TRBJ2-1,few,CASSHELAGVNEQFF,TGCGCCAGCAGCCACGAACTAGCGGGGGTGAATGAGCAGTTCTTC
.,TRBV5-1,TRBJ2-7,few,CASSLAGGQTYEQYF,TGCGCCAGCAGCTTGGCCGGAGGACAGACCTACGAGCAGTACTTC
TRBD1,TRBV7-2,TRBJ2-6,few,CASSLRQGIGANVLTF,TGTGCCAGCAGCTTGAGACAGGGGATCGGGGCCAACGTCCTGACTTTC
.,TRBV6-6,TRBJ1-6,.,CASSPGGLPNSPLHF,TGTGCCAGCAGTCCCGGGGGCCTCCCTAATTCACCCCTCCACTTT
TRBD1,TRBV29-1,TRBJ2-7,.,CSVDRGTGSYEQYF,TGCAGCGTTGACCGGGGGACAGGGTCCTACGAGCAGTACTTC
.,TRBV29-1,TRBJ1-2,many,CSVVVSGGHGYTF,TGCAGCGTTGTAGTCAGTGGGGGCCATGGCTACACCTTC
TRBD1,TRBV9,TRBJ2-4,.,CASSEGTGGSKNIQYF,TGTGCCAGCAGCGAGGGGACAGGGGGCTCCAAAAACATTCAGTACTTC
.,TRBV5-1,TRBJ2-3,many,CASSLEKGTDTQYF,TGCGCCAGCAGCTTGGAAAAGGGTACAGATACGCAGTATTTT
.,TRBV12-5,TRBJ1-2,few,CASGLVHSTYGYTF,TGTGCTAGTGGTTTGGTTCACAGCACATATGGCTACACCTTC
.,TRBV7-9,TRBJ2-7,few,CASSREKSPYEQYF,TGTGCCAGCAGCCGGGAGAAAAGCCCCTACGAGCAGTACTTC
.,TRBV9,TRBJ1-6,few,CASSVDPLGSPLHF,TGTGCCAGCAGCGTAGACCCACTGGGTTCACCCCTCCACTTT
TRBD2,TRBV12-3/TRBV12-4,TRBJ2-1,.,CASSLSGLAGNNEQFF,TGTGCCAGCAGTTTGTCCGGGCTAGCGGGGAACAATGAGCAGTTCTTC
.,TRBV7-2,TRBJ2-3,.,CASSLAHRKGTDTQYF,TGTGCCAGCAGCTTAGCACACCGGAAGGGAACAGATACGCAGTATTTT